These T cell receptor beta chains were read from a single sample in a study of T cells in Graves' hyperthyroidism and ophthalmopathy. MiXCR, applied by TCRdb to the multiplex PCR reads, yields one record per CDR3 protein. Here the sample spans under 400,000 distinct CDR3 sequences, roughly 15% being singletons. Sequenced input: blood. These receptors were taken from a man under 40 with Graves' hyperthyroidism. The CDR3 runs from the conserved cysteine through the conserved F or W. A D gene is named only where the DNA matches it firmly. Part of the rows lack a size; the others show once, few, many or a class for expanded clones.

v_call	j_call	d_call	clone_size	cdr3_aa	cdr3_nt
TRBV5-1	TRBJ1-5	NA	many	CASSLADSSNQPQHF	TGCGCCAGCAGCTTGGCGGACAGTTCCAATCAGCCCCAGCATTTT
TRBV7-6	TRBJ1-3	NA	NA	CASSSGTLGPGNTIYF	TGTGCCAGCAGCTCTGGGACTCTGGGCCCTGGAAACACCATATATTTT
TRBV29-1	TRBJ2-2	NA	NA	CSVGDDDTGELFF	TGCAGCGTTGGCGACGATGACACCGGGGAGCTGTTTTTT
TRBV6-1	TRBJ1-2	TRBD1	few	CASSSRGTMNYGYTF	TGTGCCAGCAGCTCCAGGGGGACCATGAACTATGGCTACACCTTC
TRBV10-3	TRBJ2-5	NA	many	CASGPQETQYF	TGTGCCTCCGGGCCACAAGAGACCCAGTACTTC
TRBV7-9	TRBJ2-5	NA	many	CASSPDSGETQYF	TGTGCCAGCAGCCCGGACTCCGGCGAGACCCAGTACTTC
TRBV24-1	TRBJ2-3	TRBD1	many	CATRDRNTDTQYF	TGTGCCACCAGGGACAGGAACACAGATACGCAGTATTTT
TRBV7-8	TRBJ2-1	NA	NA	CASSQNRGSYNEQFF	TGCGCCAGCAGCCAGAATAGGGGGAGCTACAATGAGCAGTTCTTC
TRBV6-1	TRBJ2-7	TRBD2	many	CASTLLPGGHGGQYF	TGTGCCAGCACTCTTCTGCCGGGAGGCCACGGTGGGCAGTACTTC
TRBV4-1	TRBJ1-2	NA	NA	CASSQVGGRGGGYGYTF	TGCGCCAGCAGCCAAGTAGGGGGTAGAGGCGGCGGCTATGGCTACACCTTC
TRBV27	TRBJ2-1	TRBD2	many	CASSFAGAGYNEQFF	TGTGCCAGCAGTTTTGCGGGAGCTGGTTACAATGAGCAGTTCTTC
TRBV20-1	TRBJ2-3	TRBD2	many	CSVGLAYTDTQYF	TGCAGTGTCGGACTAGCATACACAGATACGCAGTATTTT
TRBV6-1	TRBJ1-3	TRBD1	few	CASSIGQAGNTIYF	TGTGCCAGCAGTATAGGACAGGCTGGAAACACCATATATTTT
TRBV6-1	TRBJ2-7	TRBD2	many	CATALLRGNEQYF	TGTGCCACGGCCCTGTTGCGGGGGAACGAGCAGTACTTC
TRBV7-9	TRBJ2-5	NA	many	CASSLRSGVGEETQYF	TGTGCCAGCAGCTTAAGGTCGGGGGTTGGTGAAGAGACCCAGTACTTC
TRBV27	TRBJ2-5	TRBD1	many	CASSDQQGAALETQYF	TGTGCCAGCAGTGATCAACAGGGGGCGGCCTTGGAGACCCAGTACTTC
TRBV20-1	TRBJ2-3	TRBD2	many	CSARAGGPSTDTQYF	TGCAGTGCTAGGGCGGGAGGGCCGAGCACAGATACGCAGTATTTT
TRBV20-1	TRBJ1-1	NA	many	CSATLRDMNTEAFF	TGCAGTGCAACCCTCAGGGACATGAACACTGAAGCTTTCTTT
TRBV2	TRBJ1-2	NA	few	CASSETRTEVPF	TGTGCCAGCAGTGAAACCCGGACCGAGGTCCCCTTC
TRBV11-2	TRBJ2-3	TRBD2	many	CASSFPRGGGRGTDTQYF	TGTGCCAGCAGCTTCCCTAGGGGTGGCGGGAGGGGCACAGATACGCAGTATTTT
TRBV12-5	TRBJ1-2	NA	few	CASGLGRPYGYTF	TGTGCTAGTGGTTTGGGACGACCCTATGGCTACACCTTC
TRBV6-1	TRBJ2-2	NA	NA	CATGIGRHTGELFF	TGTGCCACGGGCATCGGCAGGCACACCGGGGAGCTGTTTTTT
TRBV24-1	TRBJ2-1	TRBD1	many	CATSGIQGQGSYNEQFF	TGTGCCACCAGTGGGATACAGGGGCAGGGCTCCTACAATGAGCAGTTCTTC
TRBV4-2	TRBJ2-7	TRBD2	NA	CASSQDGTSVEWQYF	TGTGCCAGCAGCCAAGATGGGACTAGCGTAGAATGGCAGTACTTC
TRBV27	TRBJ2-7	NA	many	CASSSPSVPYEQYF	TGTGCCAGCAGTTCCCCAAGTGTACCCTACGAGCAGTACTTC
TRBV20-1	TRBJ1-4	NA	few	CSALWRANEKLFF	TGCAGTGCCCTTTGGCGGGCTAATGAAAAACTGTTTTTT
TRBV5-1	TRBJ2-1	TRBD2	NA	CASSLMGLAYNEQFF	TGCGCCAGCAGCTTGATGGGACTAGCATACAATGAGCAGTTCTTC
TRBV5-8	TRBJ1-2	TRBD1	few	CASSLAQGAGGYTF	TGTGCCAGCAGCTTGGCACAGGGGGCCGGTGGCTACACCTTC
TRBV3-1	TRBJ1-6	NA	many	CASSQLISPLHF	TGTGCCAGCAGCCAGTTAATCTCACCCCTCCACTTT
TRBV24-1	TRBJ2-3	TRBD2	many	CATMNSGGNTQYF	TGTGCCACCATGAATTCGGGGGGGAATACGCAGTATTTT
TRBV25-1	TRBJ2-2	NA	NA	CASSEPGPTGELFF	TGTGCCAGCAGTGAACCAGGGCCCACCGGGGAGCTGTTTTTT
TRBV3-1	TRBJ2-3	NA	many	CASSVRGVDTDTQYF	TGTGCCAGCAGCGTACGTGGGGTCGACACAGATACGCAGTATTTT
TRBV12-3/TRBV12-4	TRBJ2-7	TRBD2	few	CASRPAGGVYEQYF	TGTGCCAGCAGACCAGCGGGAGGGGTCTACGAGCAGTACTTC